This TCR beta chain is drawn from a study of T cell changes during pregnancy in multiple sclerosis. The V gene's germline CDR1 is PRHDT and CDR2 FYEKMQ (reference sequence). This CDR3 has 13 amino acids. V lost 5 bases and J lost 5, with 10 bases in between. Clones were read by immunoSEQ multiplex PCR, and TCRdb kept only the in-frame ones, dropping some. This table holds tens of thousands of clones, 85% to 90% found once. The clonotype comes from a female donor with multiple sclerosis, enrolled in a pregnancy study. The sample consisted of CD8+ T cells from peripheral blood mononuclear cells, taken in the second trimester of pregnancy. The rearrangement uses TRBV13 and TRBJ1-5; D gene uncertain. The CDR3 region is CASSAAMDQPQHF. The CDR3 bases are TGTGCCAGCAGCGCCGCGATGGATCAGCCCCAGCATTTT. Together with reference TRBV13 and TRBJ1-5, the CDR3 gives the full variable domain: AAGVIQSPRHLIKEKRETATLKCYPIPRHDTVYWYQQGPGQDPQFLISFYEKMQSDKGSIPDRFSAQQFSDYHSELNMSSLELGDSALYFCASSAAMDQPQHFGDGTRLSIL.